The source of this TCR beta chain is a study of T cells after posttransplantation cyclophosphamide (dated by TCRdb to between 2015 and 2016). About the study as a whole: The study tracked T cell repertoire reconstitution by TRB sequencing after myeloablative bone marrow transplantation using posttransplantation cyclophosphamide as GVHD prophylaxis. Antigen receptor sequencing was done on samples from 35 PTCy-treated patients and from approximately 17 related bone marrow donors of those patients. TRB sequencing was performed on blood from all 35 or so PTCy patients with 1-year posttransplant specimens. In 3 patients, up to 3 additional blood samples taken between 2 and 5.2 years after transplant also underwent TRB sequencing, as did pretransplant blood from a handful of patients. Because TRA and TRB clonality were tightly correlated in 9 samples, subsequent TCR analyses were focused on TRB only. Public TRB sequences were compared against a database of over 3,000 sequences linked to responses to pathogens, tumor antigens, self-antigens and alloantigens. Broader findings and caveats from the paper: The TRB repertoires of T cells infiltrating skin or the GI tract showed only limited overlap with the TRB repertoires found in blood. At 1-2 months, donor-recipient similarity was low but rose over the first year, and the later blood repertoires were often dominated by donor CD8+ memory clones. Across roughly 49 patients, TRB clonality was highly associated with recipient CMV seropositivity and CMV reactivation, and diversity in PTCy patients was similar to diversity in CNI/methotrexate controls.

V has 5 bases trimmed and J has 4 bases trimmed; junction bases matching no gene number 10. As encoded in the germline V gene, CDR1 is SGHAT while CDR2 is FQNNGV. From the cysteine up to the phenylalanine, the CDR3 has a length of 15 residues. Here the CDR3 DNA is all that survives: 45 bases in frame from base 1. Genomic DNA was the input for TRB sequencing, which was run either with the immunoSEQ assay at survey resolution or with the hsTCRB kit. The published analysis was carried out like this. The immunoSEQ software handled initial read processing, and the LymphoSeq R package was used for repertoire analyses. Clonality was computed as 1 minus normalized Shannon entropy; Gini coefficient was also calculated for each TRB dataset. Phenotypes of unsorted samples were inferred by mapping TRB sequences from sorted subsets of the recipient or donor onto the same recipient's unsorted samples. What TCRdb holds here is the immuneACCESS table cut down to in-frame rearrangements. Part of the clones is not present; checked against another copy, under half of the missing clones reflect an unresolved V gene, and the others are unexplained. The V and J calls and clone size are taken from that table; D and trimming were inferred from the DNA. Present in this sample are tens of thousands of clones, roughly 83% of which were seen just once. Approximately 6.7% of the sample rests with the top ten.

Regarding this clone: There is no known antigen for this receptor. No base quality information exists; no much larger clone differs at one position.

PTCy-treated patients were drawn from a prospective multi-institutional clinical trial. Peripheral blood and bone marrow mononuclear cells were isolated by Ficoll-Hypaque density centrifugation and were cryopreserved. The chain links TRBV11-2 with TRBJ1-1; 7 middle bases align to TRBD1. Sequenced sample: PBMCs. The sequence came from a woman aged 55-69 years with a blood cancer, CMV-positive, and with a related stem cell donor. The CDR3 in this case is CASSARQGGITEAFF. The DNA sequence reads TGTGCCAGCAGCGCACGACAGGGTGGAATCACTGAAGCTTTCTTT.